This T cell receptor beta chain was sequenced during a study of regulatory T cells. Primers: 52 TRBV forward and 13 TRBJ reverse. TCRdb keeps only in-frame clones here, not all; method: immunoSEQ multiplex PCR. Of about 21,000 clones listed, more than 70% are singletons. All CD3G-deficient patients showed autoimmunity, more severe in two. Study observations and caveats: Hydrophobic residues at CDR3 positions 6 and 7 were enriched in conventional CD4+ T cells of CD3G-deficient patients.

Note on this clone: Its antigen is currently unknown.

The CDR3 totals 17 residues. From germline, CDR1 is SGHVS and CDR2 FQNEAQ. Trimming at V came to 4 bases and at J to 2 bases, leaving 4 bases not matched to a gene. The receptor's source is a child aged 5-17 years with CD3G deficiency. Sequenced: conventional CD4+ T cells sorted from blood. This chain connects TRBV7-8 to TRBJ2-3; TRBD2 aligns across 15 bases. This chain's CDR3 is CASSSGTSGGYTDTQYF. The CDR3 DNA follows: TGTGCCAGCAGCTCCGGGACTAGCGGGGGGTACACAGATACGCAGTATTTT.